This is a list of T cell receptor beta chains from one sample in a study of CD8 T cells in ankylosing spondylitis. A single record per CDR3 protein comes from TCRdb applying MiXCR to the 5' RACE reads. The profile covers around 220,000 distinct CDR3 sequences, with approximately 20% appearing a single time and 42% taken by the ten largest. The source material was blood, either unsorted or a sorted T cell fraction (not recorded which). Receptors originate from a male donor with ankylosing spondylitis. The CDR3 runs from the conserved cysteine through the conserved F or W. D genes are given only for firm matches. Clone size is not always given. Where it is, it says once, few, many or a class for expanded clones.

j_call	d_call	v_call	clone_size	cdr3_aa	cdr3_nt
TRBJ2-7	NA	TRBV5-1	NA	CASSPLYQGYELYF	TGCGCCAGCAGCCCCTTGTATCAGGGATACGAGCTGTACTTC
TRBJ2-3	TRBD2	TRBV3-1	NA	CASSQVGLDVVGTDTQYF	TGTGCCAGCAGCCAAGTTGGACTAGATGTTGTTGGCACAGATACGCAGTATTTT
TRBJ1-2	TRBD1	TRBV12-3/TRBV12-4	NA	CASSRPGQLLSYGYTF	TGTGCCAGCAGTCGGCCGGGACAGTTACTTTCCTATGGCTACACCTTC
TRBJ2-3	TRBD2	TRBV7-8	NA	CASRTYHERGPTDTQYF	TGTGCCAGCAGGACGTACCACGAGCGGGGCCCCACAGATACGCAGTATTTT
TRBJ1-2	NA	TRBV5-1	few	CASSFLGGDINYGYTF	TGCGCCAGCAGCTTTCTGGGGGGGGATATTAACTATGGCTACACCTTC
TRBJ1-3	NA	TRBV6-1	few	CASSERVSGNTIYF	TGTGCCAGCAGTGAAAGGGTCTCTGGAAACACCATATATTTT
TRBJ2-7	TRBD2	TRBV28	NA	CASSPWGGDEQYF	TGTGCCAGCAGTCCCTGGGGGGGGGACGAGCAGTACTTC
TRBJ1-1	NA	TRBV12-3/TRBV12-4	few	CASSYKAGTEAFF	TGTGCCAGCTCCTATAAGGCTGGTACTGAAGCTTTCTTT
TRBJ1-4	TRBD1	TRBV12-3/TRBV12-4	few	CASSPQGRGGEKLFF	TGTGCCAGCAGTCCACAGGGGAGGGGAGGAGAAAAACTGTTTTTT
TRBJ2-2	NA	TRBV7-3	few	CASSPRGATENTGELFF	TGTGCCAGCAGCCCCAGGGGGGCTACGGAGAACACCGGGGAGCTGTTTTTT
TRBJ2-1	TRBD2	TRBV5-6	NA	CASSIPGLAGGDEQFF	TGTGCCAGCAGCATCCCTGGACTAGCGGGAGGGGATGAGCAGTTCTTC
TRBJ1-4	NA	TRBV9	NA	CASSAGDDEKLFF	TGTGCCAGCAGCGCAGGGGACGATGAAAAACTGTTTTTT
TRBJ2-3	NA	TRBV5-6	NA	CASSLGTQTDTQYF	TGTGCCAGCAGCCTCGGTACCCAAACAGATACGCAGTATTTT
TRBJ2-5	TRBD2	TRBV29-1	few	CSVEELLGRGKGQETQYF	TGCAGCGTTGAAGAGCTCTTGGGGCGGGGGAAGGGGCAAGAGACCCAGTACTTC
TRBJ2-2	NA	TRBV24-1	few	CATSDLTGGTGELFF	TGTGCCACCAGTGACCTGACAGGCGGAACCGGGGAGCTGTTTTTT
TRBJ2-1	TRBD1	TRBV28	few	CASRLGQGAYNEQFF	TGTGCCAGCAGACTAGGACAGGGGGCCTACAATGAGCAGTTCTTC
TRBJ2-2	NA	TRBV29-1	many	CSVEDQMKETGELFF	TGCAGCGTTGAAGATCAAATGAAGGAGACCGGGGAGCTGTTTTTT
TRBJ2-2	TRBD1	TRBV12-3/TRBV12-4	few	CASIRDRDTGELFF	TGTGCCAGCATCCGGGACAGGGACACCGGGGAGCTGTTTTTT
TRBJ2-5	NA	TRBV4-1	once	CASSQNTQETQYF	TGCGCCAGCAGCCAGAACACCCAAGAGACCCAGTACTTC
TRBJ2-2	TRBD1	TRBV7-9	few	CASSSTGWNTGELFF	TGTGCCAGCAGCTCGACAGGGTGGAACACCGGGGAGCTGTTTTTT
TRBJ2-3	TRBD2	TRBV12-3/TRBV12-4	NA	CASHSGLAGTDTQYF	TGTGCCAGTCACTCGGGGCTAGCGGGGACAGATACGCAGTATTTT
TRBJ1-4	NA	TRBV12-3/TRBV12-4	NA	CASTSGLTNEKLFF	TGTGCCAGCACCTCAGGTCTGACTAATGAAAAACTGTTTTTT
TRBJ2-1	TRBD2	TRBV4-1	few	CASSLPAGGGNEQFF	TGCGCCAGCAGCCTCCCTGCCGGGGGGGGCAATGAGCAGTTCTTC
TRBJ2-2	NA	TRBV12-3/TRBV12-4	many	CASTGTGELFF	TGTGCCAGCACAGGGACCGGGGAGCTGTTTTTT
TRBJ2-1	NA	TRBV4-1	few	CASSQDPAGNEQFF	TGCGCCAGCAGCCAGGACCCAGCGGGCAATGAGCAGTTCTTC
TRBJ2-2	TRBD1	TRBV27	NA	CASSPLAGGMDGELFF	TGTGCCAGCAGTCCCCTGGCAGGGGGCATGGACGGGGAGCTGTTTTTT
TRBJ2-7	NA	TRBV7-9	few	CASSQPWVNEQYF	TGTGCCAGCAGCCAACCCTGGGTTAACGAGCAGTACTTC
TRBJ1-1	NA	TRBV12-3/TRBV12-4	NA	CASSWGGGTEAFF	TGTGCCAGCAGTTGGGGGGGAGGGACTGAAGCTTTCTTT
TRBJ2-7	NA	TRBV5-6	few	CASGPGVGGYEQYF	TGTGCCAGCGGCCCCGGGGTCGGCGGCTACGAGCAGTACTTC
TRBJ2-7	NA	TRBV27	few	CASRPDDGIPYEQYF	TGTGCCAGCAGGCCAGACGACGGGATACCCTACGAGCAGTACTTC
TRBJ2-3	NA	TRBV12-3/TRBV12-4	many	CASSPGFTDTQYF	TGTGCCAGCAGTCCTGGTTTCACAGATACGCAGTATTTT
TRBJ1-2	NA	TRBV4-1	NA	CASSQDPQGSPGYTF	TGCGCCAGCAGCCAAGATCCACAGGGATCGCCTGGCTACACCTTC
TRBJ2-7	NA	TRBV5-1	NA	CASSLDWGNYEQYF	TGCGCCAGCAGCTTGGATTGGGGTAACTACGAGCAGTACTTC
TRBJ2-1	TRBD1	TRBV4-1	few	CASSQGTGNYNEQFF	TGCGCCAGCAGCCAAGGGACAGGGAATTACAATGAGCAGTTCTTC
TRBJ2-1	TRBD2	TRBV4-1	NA	CASSSPSSGGFQSINEQFF	TGCGCCAGCAGCTCCCCTAGTAGCGGGGGGTTCCAGTCCATCAATGAGCAGTTCTTC